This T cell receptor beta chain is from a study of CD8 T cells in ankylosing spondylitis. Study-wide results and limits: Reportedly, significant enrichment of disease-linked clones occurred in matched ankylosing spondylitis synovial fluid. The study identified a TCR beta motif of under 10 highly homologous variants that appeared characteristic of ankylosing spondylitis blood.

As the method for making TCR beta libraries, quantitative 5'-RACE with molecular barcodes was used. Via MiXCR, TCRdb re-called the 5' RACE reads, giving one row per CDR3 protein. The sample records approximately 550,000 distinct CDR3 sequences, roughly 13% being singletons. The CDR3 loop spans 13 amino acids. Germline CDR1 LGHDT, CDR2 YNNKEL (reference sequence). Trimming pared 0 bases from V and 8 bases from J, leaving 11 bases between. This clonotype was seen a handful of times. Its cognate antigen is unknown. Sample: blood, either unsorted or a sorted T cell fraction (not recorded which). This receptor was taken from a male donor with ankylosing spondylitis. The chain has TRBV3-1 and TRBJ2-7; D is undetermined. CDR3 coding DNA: TGTGCCAGCAGCCAAGATCCCGAAGCCCAGCAGTACTTC. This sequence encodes CASSQDPEAQQYF.